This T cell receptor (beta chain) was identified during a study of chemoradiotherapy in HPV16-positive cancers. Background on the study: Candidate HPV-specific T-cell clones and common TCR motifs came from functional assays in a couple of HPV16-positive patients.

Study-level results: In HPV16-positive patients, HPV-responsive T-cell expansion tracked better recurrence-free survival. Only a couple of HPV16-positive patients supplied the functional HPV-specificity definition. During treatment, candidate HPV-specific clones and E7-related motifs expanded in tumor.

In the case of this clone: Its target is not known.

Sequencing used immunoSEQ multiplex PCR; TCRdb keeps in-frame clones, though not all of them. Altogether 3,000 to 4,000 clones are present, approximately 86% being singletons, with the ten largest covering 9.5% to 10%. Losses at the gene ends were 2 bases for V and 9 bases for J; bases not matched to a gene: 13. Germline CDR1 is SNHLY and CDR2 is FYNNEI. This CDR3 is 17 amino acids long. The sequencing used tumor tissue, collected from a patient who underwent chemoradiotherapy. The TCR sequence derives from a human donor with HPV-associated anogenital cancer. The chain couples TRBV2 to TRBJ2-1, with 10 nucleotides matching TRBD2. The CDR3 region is CASSERLERGGLSEQFF. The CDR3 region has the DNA TGTGCCAGCAGTGAACGCCTTGAGCGGGGGGGCCTTAGTGAGCAGTTCTTC.